This T cell receptor (beta chain) was identified in a study of shared T cell receptors in the human thymus (dated by TCRdb to 2020 to 2023). About the investigation overall: The study examined how self-reactive, shared T-cell receptor alpha chains are generated in the human thymus.

This clone has only a few counts. Its binding antigen is unknown. No base-level quality is on record; no much larger clone is a single base apart. Trimming takes 6 bases from V and 3 bases from J, and the germline ends sit 10 bases apart. Per the germline V gene, MNHEY is the CDR1 and SVGAGI is the CDR2. Inclusive of the bounding cysteine and phenylalanine, the CDR3 is 13 residues long. Only the CDR3 portion is preserved as DNA: 39 bases, with reading frame beginning at the first base. Library generation was performed with the immunoSEQ multiplex PCR assay. Sourced from immuneACCESS, this table was stored by TCRdb with only in-frame sequences that have V and J called. A share of the clones is absent; for the studies checked, an unresolved V gene accounts for under half, and the remainder has no known explanation. This sample holds hundreds of thousands of clones; approximately 88% were observed only once. The top ten hold approximately 0.01% of the sample.

The sample was also linked to a second study, of human thymus T cells. The second study's paper adds: Immunologically healthy infants undergoing open corrective cardiac surgery for congenital heart defects in Finland were used as donors. Thymus tissue was obtained as surgical resects removed during corrective cardiac surgery. V and J gene segment usage appeared biased in both thymic and peripheral blood repertoires. The related research reported highly overlapping thymic TCR repertoires among unrelated individuals. TCR alpha and beta repertoires from roughly 8 infant thymus samples and a few related peripheral blood samples were characterized in the study. Donor ages ranging from roughly 6 to 250 days were recorded, and 5 to 7 male and a couple of female infants were included in the cohort. Thymocytes were mechanically released from the tissue and were stored as pellets of about 9.5-33 million cells at -70 degrees C. A QIAsymphony instrument was used to extract genomic DNA from the frozen cell pellets. The immunoSEQ multiplex PCR assay was used to amplify the TCRB and TCRAD loci from a standardized amount of quality-controlled genomic DNA. The amplicons spanned the V(D)J region and were long enough to cover the CDR3 and allow V and J genes to be identified. Through the commercial immunoSEQ service, the amplicons were sequenced on an Illumina platform. Primer bias and sequencing errors were corrected as previously described, and TCRAD and TCRB definitions were based on the IMGT database. immunoSEQ Analyzer 3.0 and VDJTools were used for repertoire analysis, which covered basic statistics, V/J segment usage, diversity estimates, rarefaction and pairwise overlap. Chao1, ChaoE, Efron-Thisted, Shannon and inverse Simpson indices were used to estimate diversity, which was also estimated on datasets down-sampled to the smallest sample. For repertoire overlap, CDR3 nucleotide sequence, V gene and J gene had to match strictly, and clustering was done by Jaccard-based multidimensional scaling. On average, approximately 860,000 unique TCRB clonotypes were obtained from thymus samples, compared with 70,000 to 100,000 from blood samples.

The source is a boy younger than two with a congenital heart defect. Donor details come from another sample of the same person, matched by shared clones. This receptor chain uses TRBV6-5 and TRBJ2-3, with the D gene too uncertain to name. The source material was thymocytes. The CDR3 corresponds to CASSTGRTDTQYF. The base sequence is TGTGCCAGCAGCACCGGCAGGACAGATACGCAGTATTTT.